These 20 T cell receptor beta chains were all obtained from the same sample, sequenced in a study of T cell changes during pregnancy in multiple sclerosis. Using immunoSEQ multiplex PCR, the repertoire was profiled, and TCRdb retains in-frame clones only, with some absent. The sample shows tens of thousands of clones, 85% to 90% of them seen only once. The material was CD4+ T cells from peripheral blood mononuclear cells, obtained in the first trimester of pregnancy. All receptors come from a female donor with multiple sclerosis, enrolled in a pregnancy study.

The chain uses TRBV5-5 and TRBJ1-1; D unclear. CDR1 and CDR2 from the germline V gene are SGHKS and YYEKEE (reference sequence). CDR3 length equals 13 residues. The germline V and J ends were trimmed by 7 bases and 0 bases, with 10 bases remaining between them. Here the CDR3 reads CASCGDLNTEAFF. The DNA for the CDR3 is TGTGCCAGCTGCGGGGATCTGAACACTGAAGCTTTCTTT.

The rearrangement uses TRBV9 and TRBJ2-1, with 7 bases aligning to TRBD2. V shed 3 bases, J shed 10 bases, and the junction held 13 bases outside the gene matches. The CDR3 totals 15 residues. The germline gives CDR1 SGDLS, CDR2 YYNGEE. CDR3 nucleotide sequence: TGTGCCAGCAGCGCCCTAGCGGAGCTCTCAGGCGAGCAGTTCTTC. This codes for CASSALAELSGEQFF.

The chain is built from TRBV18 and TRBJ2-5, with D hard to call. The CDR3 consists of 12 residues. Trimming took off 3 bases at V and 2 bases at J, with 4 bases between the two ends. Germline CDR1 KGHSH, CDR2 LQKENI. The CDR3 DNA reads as TGTGCCAGCTCACCGACACAAGAGACCCAGTACTTC. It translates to CASSPTQETQYF.

Here the CDR3 reads CASSERSSGANVLTF. The CDR3 DNA reads as TGCGCCAGCAGTGAACGGTCCTCTGGGGCCAACGTCCTGACTTTC. The rearrangement joins TRBV10-2 to TRBJ2-6, with unresolved D. CDR1 WSHSY and CDR2 SAAADI come from the germline V gene. V gave up 3 bases and J gave up 0 bases, with 6 bases separating them. This CDR3 region has 15 residues.

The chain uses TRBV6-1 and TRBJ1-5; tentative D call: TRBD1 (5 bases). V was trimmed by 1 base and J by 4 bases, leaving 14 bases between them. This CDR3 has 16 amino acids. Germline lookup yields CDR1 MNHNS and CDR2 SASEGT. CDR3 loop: CASSEGRVNGNQPQHF. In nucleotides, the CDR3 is TGTGCCAGCAGTGAAGGCAGGGTTAACGGAAATCAGCCCCAGCATTTT.

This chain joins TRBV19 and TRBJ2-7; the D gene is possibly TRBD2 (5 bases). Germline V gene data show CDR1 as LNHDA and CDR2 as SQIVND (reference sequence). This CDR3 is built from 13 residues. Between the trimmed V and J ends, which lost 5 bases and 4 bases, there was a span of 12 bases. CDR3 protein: CASSLAPGYEQYF. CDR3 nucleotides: TGTGCCAGTAGTCTAGCCCCGGGTTACGAGCAGTACTTC. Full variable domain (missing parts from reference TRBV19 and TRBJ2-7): DGGITQSPKYLFRKEGQNVTLSCEQNLNHDAMYWYRQDPGQGLRLIYYSQIVNDFQKGDIAEGYSVSREKKESFPLTVTSAQKNPTAFYLCASSLAPGYEQYFGPGTRLTVT.

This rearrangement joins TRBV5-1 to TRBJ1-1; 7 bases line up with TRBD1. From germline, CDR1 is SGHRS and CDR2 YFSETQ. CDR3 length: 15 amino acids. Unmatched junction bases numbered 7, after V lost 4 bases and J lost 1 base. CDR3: CASSMRQGTNTEAFF. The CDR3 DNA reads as TGCGCCAGCAGCATGCGACAGGGAACGAACACTGAAGCTTTCTTT. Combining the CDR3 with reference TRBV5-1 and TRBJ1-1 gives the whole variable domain KAGVTQTPRYLIKTRGQQVTLSCSPISGHRSVSWYQQTPGQGLQFLFEYFSETQRNKGNFPGRFSGRQFSNSRSEMNVSTLELGDSALYLCASSMRQGTNTEAFFGQGTRLTVV.

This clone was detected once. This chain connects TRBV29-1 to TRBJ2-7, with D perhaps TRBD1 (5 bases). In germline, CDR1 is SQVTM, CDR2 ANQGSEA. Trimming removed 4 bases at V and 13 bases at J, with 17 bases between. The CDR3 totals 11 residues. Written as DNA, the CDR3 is TGCAGCGTTGGAACCCAGGGTGTGATCTACTTC. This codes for CSVGTQGVIYF.

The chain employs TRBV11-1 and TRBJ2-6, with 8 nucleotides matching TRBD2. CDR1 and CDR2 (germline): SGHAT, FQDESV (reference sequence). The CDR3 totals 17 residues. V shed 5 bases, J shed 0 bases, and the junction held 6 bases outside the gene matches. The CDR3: CASSKERGISGANVLTF. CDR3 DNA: TGTGCCAGCAGCAAAGAGCGGGGGATCTCTGGGGCCAACGTCCTGACTTTC.

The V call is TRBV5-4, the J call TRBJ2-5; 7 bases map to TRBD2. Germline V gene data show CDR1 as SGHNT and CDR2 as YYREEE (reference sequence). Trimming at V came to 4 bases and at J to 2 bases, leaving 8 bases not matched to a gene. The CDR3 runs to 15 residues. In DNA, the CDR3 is TGTGCCAGCAGCCAGGTGGTAGCGGGTCAAGAGACCCAGTACTTC. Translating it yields CASSQVVAGQETQYF.

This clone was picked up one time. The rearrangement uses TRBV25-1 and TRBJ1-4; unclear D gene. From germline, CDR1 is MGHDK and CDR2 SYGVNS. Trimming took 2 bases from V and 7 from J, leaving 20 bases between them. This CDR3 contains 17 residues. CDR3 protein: CASSELRSEGGSEKLFF. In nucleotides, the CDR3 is TGTGCCAGCAGTGAACTACGATCGGAGGGAGGGAGTGAAAAACTGTTTTTT. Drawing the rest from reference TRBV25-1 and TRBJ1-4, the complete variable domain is EADIYQTPRYLVIGTGKKITLECSQTMGHDKMYWYQQDPGMELHLIHYSYGVNSTEKGDLSSESTVSRIRTEHFPLTLESARPSHTSQYLCASSELRSEGGSEKLFFGSGTQLSVL.

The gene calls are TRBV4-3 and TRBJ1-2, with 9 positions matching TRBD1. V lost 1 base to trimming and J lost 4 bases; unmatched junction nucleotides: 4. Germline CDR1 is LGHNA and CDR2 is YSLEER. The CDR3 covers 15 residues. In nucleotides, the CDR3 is TGCGCCAGCAGCCAAGCCGGGACAGGGAGCTATGGCTACACCTTC. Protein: CASSQAGTGSYGYTF.

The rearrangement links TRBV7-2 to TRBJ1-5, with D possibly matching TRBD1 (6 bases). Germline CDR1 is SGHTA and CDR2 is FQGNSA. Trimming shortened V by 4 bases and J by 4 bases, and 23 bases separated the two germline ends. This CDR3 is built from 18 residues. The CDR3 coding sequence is TGTGCCAGCAGCTCTCTGGCAGGGGTTGGGGGGGATAATCAGCCCCAGCATTTT. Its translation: CASSSLAGVGGDNQPQHF.

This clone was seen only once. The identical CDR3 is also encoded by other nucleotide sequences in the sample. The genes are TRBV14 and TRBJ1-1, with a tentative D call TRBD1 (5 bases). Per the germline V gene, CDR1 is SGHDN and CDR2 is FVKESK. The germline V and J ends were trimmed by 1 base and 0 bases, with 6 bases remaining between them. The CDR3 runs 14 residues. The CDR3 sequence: CASSQAGMNTEAFF. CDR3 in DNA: TGTGCCAGCAGCCAAGCAGGGATGAACACTGAAGCTTTCTTT.

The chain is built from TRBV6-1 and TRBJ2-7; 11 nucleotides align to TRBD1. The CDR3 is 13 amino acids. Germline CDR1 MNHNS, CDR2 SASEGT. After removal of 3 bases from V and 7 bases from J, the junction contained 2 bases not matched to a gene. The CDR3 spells CASSDGTGGEQYF. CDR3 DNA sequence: TGTGCCAGCAGTGATGGGACAGGGGGAGAGCAGTACTTC.

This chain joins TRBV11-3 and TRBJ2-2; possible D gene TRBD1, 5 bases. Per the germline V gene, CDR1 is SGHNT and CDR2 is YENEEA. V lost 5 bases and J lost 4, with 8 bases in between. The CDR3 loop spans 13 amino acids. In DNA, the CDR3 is TGTGCCAGCAGCCTGGACACCACCGGGGAGCTGTTTTTT. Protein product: CASSLDTTGELFF. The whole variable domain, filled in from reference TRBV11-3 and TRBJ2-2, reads EAGVVQSPRYKIIEKKQPVAFWCNPISGHNTLYWYLQNLGQGPELLIRYENEEAVDDSQLPKDRFSAERLKGVDSTLKIQPAELGDSAVYLCASSLDTTGELFFGEGSRLTVL.

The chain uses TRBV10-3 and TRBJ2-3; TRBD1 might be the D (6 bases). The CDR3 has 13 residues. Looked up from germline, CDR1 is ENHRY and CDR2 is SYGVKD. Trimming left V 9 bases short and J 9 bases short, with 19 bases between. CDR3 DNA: TGTGCCATGGGAGATACCCCCACAGGGACGCAGTATTTT. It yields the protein CAMGDTPTGTQYF.

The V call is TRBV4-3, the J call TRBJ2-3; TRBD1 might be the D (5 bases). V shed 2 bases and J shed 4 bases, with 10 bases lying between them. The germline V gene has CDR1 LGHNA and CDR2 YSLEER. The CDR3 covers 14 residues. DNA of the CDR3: TGCGCCAGCAGCCAAAGGGGCAGGGCAGATACGCAGTATTTT. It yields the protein CASSQRGRADTQYF.

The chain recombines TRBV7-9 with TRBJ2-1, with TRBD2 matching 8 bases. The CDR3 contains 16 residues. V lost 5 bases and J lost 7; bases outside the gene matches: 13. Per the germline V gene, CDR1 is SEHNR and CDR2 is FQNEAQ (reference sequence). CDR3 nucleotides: TGTGCCAGCAGCAACCCCGGGGGGGGCGCAGGGAATGAGCAGTTCTTC. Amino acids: CASSNPGGGAGNEQFF.

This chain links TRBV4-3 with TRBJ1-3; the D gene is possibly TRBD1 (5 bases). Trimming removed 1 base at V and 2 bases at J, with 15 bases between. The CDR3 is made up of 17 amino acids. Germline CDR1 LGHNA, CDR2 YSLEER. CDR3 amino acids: CASSQVWGRAPGNTIYF. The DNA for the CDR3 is TGCGCCAGCAGCCAAGTATGGGGCAGGGCTCCTGGAAACACCATATATTTT.